This T cell receptor (beta chain) was sequenced in a study of Ad26.COV2.S vaccination and SARS-CoV-2 variants. Looking at the study overall: Sample donor was a member of the COV1001 Ad26.COV2.S trial arm. Whole-study results and caveats: Responses of spike-specific T cells (both CD8+ and CD4+) reportedly showed substantial breadth after vaccination.

To note about this clone: The target antigen is unknown.

The J segment lost 9 bases and the V segment lost 1 base, leaving 12 bases of the junction unmatched. Germline V lookup: CDR1 LNHDA, CDR2 SQIVND (reference sequence). The CDR3 totals 16 residues. Sequenced by immunoSEQ multiplex PCR; TCRdb stores in-frame clones only, minus some. The profile shows about 260,000 clones, approximately 88% of them singletons. Noted treatment: some 20 received Ad26.COV2.S at low or high dose, single or two shots; about 5 received placebo; per-sample allocation not given. Vaccine and placebo recipients were sampled on day 63 after the first injection. The sequencing used peripheral blood, collected in a trial of Ad26.COV2.S vaccine versus placebo. This clonotype originated in a person aged 18 to 59 who received the Ad26.COV2.S COVID-19 vaccine or a placebo. The V gene is TRBV19, the J gene TRBJ2-1, with 7 bases identical to TRBD2. The CDR3 protein is CASSIGSGTWQGEQFF. The DNA of the CDR3 is TGTGCCAGTAGTATAGGGAGCGGGACCTGGCAGGGTGAGCAGTTCTTC.